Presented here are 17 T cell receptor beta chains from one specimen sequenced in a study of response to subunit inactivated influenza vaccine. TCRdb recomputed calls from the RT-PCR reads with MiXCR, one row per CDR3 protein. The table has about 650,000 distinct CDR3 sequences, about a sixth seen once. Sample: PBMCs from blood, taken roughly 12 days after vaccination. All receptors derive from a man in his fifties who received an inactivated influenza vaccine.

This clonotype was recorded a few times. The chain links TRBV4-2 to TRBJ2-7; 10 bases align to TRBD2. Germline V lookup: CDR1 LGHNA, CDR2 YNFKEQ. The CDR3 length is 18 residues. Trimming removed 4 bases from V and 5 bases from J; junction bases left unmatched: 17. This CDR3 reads CASSPSPTSGTLPHEQYF. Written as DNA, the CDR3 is TGTGCCAGCAGCCCCTCCCCCACTAGCGGGACGCTACCTCACGAGCAGTACTTC.

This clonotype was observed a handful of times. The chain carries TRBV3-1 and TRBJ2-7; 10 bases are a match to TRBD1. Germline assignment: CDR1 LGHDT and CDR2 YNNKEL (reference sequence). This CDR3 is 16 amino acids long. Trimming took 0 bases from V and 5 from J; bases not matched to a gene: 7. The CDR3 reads CASSQDLTGGFNEQYF. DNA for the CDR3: TGTGCCAGCAGCCAAGATTTGACAGGGGGCTTTAACGAGCAGTACTTC.

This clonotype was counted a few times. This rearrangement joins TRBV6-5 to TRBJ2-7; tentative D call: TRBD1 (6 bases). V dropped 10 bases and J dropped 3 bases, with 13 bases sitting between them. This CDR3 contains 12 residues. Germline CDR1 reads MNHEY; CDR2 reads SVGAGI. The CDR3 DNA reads TGTGCCACACACAGGGACCTCTACGAGCAGTACTTC. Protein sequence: CATHRDLYEQYF.

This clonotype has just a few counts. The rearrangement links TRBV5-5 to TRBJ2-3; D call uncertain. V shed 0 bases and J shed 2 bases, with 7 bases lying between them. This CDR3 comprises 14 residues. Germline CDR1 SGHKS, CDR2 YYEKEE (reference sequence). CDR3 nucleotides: TGTGCCAGCAGCTTGGAAGATTACACAGATACGCAGTATTTT. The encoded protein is CASSLEDYTDTQYF.

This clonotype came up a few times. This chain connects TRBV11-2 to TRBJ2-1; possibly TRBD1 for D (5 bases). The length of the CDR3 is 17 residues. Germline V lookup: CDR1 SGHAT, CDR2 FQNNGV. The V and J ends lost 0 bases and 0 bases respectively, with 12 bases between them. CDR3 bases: TGTGCCAGCAGCTTAGATGCCAGGGCCAGCTCCTACAATGAGCAGTTCTTC. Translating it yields CASSLDARASSYNEQFF.

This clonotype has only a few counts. The CDR3, as DNA: TGTGCCAGCAGCACTTCACTGGATGAGGCCCAGTACTTC. Its translation: CASSTSLDEAQYF. The J gene is TRBJ2-5, the V gene TRBV7-2; D is unresolved. Trimming took off 5 bases at V and 9 bases at J, with 16 bases between the two ends. Germline V CDR1 and CDR2: SGHTA, FQGNSA. CDR3 length: 13 amino acids. The complete variable domain, with remaining parts taken from reference TRBV7-2 and TRBJ2-5, reads GAGVSQSPSNKVTEKGKDVELRCDPISGHTALYWYRQSLGQGLEFLIYFQGNSAPDKSGLPSDRFSAERTGGSVSTLTIQRTQQEDSAVYLCASSTSLDEAQYFGPGTRLLVL.

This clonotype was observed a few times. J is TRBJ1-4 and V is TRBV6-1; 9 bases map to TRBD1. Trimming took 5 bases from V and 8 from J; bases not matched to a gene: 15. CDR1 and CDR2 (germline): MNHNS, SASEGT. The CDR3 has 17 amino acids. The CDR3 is CASSPSGAQGAGEKLFF. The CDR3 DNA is TGTGCCAGCAGTCCCTCTGGGGCACAGGGGGCAGGAGAAAAACTGTTTTTT.

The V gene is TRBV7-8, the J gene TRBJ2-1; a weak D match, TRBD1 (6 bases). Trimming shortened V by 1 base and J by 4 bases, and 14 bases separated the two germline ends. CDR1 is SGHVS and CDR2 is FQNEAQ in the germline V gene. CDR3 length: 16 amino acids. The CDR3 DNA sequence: TGTGCCAGCAGCTTAGGTAGGGGGAGAAGATACAATGAGCAGTTCTTC. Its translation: CASSLGRGRRYNEQFF. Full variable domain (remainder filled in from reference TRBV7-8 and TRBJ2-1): GAGVSQSPRYKVAKRGQDVALRCDPISGHVSLFWYQQALGQGPEFLTYFQNEAQLDKSGLPSDRFFAERPEGSVSTLKIQRTQQEDSAVYLCASSLGRGRRYNEQFFGPGTRLTVL.

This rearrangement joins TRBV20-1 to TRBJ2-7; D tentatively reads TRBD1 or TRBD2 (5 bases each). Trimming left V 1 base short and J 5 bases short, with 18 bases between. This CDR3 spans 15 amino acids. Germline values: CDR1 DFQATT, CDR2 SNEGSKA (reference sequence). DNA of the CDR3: TGCAGTGCTAGAGGGGGGTCAGGGCGGACCCACGAGCAGTACTTC. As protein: CSARGGSGRTHEQYF.

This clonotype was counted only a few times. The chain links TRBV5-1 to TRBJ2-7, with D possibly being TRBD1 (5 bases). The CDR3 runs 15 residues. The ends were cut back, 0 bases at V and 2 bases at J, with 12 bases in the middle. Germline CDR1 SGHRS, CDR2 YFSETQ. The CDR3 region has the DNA TGCGCCAGCAGCTTGGGTGGGCCGGACACCTACGAGCAGTACTTC. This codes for CASSLGGPDTYEQYF.

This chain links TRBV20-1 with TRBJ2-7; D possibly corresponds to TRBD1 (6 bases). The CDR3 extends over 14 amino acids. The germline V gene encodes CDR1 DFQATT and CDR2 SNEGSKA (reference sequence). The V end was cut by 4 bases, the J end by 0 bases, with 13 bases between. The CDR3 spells CSAKPGHVSYEQYF. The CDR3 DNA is TGCAGTGCTAAACCGGGACACGTCTCCTACGAGCAGTACTTC.

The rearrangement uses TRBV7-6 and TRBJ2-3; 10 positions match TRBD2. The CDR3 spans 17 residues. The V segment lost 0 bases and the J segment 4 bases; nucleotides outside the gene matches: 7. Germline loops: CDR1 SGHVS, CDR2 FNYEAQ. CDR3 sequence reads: CASSLALLAGTADTQYF. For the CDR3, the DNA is TGTGCCAGCAGCTTAGCGCTACTAGCGGGAACAGCAGATACGCAGTATTTT.

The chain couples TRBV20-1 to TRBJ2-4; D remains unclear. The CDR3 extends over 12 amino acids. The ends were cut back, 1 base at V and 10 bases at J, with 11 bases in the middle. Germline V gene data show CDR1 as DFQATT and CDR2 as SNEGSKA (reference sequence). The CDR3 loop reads CSARGTDVIQYF. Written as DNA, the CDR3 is TGCAGTGCTAGAGGTACCGACGTGATTCAGTACTTC.

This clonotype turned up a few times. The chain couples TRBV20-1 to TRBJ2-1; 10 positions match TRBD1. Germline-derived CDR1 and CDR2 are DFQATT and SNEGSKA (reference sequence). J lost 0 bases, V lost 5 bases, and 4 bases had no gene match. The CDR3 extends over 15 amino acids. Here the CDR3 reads CSALGQGGSYNEQFF. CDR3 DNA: TGCAGTGCTCTAGGACAGGGGGGCTCCTACAATGAGCAGTTCTTC.

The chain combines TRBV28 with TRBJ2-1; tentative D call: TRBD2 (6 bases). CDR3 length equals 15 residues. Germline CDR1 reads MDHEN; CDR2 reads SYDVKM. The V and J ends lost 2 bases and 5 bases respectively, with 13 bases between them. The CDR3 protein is CASSLDLAYDNEQFF. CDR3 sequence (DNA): TGTGCCAGCAGTTTAGACCTAGCGTATGACAATGAGCAGTTCTTC.

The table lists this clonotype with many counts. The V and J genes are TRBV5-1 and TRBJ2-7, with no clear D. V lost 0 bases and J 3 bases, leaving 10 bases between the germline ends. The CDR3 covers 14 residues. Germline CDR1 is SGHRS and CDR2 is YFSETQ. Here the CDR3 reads CASSLDSSNYEQYF. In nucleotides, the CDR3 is TGCGCCAGCAGCTTGGACTCATCGAACTACGAGCAGTACTTC.

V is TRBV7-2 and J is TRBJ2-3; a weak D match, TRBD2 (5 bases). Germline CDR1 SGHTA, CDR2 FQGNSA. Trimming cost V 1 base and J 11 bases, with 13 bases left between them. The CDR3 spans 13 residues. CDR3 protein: CASSLERTGRQYF. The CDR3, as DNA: TGTGCCAGCAGCTTAGAGCGGACCGGGCGGCAGTATTTT.